Shown below are 6 T cell receptor beta chains from a single sample sequenced in a study of T cell responses to AZD1222 COVID-19 vaccine. TCRdb keeps only in-frame clones here, not all; method: immunoSEQ multiplex PCR. The sample consists of about 120,000 clones, about 90% of them appearing once. Sequences were derived from peripheral blood, sampled 28 days after the second AZD1222 dose. All receptors come from an adult who received the AZD1222 COVID-19 vaccine.

The gene calls are TRBV3-1 (or the pseudogene TRBV3-2) and TRBJ2-3; 8 nucleotides line up with TRBD2. From germline, CDR1 is LGHDT and CDR2 YNNKEL (reference sequence). Trimming took 1 base from V and 3 from J; bases not matched to a gene: 9. The CDR3 runs to 17 residues. In DNA form, the CDR3 reads TGTGCCAGCAGCCAAGTCGGAAGCGGGAGCGGGACAGATACGCAGTATTTT. It is translated as CASSQVGSGSGTDTQYF.

This chain uses TRBV24-1 with TRBJ1-3, with D perhaps matching TRBD1 (6 bases). The V and J ends lost 5 bases and 4 bases respectively, with 14 bases between them. The CDR3 covers 15 residues. Germline-derived CDR1 and CDR2 are KGHDR and SFDVKD. The CDR3 loop reads CATSVPQGSGNTIYF. Written as DNA, the CDR3 is TGTGCCACCAGTGTCCCCCAGGGGTCAGGAAACACCATATATTTT.

This clone has more than one count but fewer than ten. The chain links TRBV19 to TRBJ2-7; possible D gene TRBD1, 6 bases. Germline CDR1 and CDR2: LNHDA and SQIVND (reference sequence). The CDR3 length is 14 residues. Trimming cost V 3 bases and J 5 bases, with 14 bases left between them. As DNA, the CDR3 is TGTGCCAGTAGTATTGACAGGACTTGGGACGAGCAGTACTTC. Translating gives CASSIDRTWDEQYF.

The chain combines TRBV18 with TRBJ1-6; TRBD1 might be the D (6 bases). The CDR3 consists of 14 residues. The V gene lost 6 bases and the J gene lost 10 bases, with 16 bases spanning the gap. The germline CDR1 and CDR2 sequences are KGHSH and LQKENI. The CDR3 spells CASSSTGWESPLHF. In nucleotides, the CDR3 is TGTGCCAGCTCCTCTACAGGGTGGGAGTCACCCCTCCACTTT. Combining the CDR3 with reference TRBV18 and TRBJ1-6 gives the whole variable domain NAGVMQNPRHLVRRRGQEARLRCSPMKGHSHVYWYRQLPEEGLKFMVYLQKENIIDESGMPKERFSAEFPKEGPSILRIQQVVRGDSAAYFCASSSTGWESPLHFGNGTRLTVT.

This chain uses TRBV9 with TRBJ2-3, with D possibly matching TRBD2 (6 bases). The germline V gene encodes CDR1 SGDLS and CDR2 YYNGEE. This CDR3 is 19 amino acids long. Deletions cut 5 bases from V and 2 bases from J, with 27 bases between. This CDR3 reads CASRATKGGPADYTDTQYF. The CDR3 region has the DNA TGTGCCAGCAGGGCTACTAAGGGCGGTCCAGCGGACTACACAGATACGCAGTATTTT.

V usage is TRBV7-2 and J usage is TRBJ2-7; TRBD2 is a possible D gene (5 bases). V lost 1 base, J lost 5 bases, and 12 bases lay in between. Germline assignment: CDR1 SGHTA and CDR2 FQGNSA. The CDR3 loop spans 14 amino acids. Written as DNA, the CDR3 is TGTGCCAGCAGCTTAGTACGGGAAATAAACGAGCAGTACTTC. Amino acid sequence: CASSLVREINEQYF. Full variable domain (rest looked up from reference TRBV7-2 and TRBJ2-7): GAGVSQSPSNKVTEKGKDVELRCDPISGHTALYWYRQSLGQGLEFLIYFQGNSAPDKSGLPSDRFSAERTGGSVSTLTIQRTQQEDSAVYLCASSLVREINEQYFGPGTRLTVT.